The clone carrying this TCR beta chain appeared a few times. Antigen specificity is unknown. Donors consisted of healthy bone marrow donors. The sample belongs to a study of cytomegalovirus exposure and HLA in healthy donors. Study-level information: Earlier, 100 million or so unique TCR beta sequences were recovered from roughly 180 million T cells by an analysis.

Broader study findings: Reports state that TCR beta sequences accurately predicted most subjects' HLA-A and HLA-B alleles. Most TCR beta V segments were productive about 90% or about 30% of the time in an earlier analysis.

The PCR had 60 Vbeta and 13 Jbeta primers. This table comes from immunoSEQ multiplex PCR, and its TCRdb copy is limited to in-frame clones, with some not included. The sample holds roughly 150,000 clones, around 10% seen once. CDR1 and CDR2 (germline): SGHDT, YYEEEE. This CDR3 has 16 amino acids. V lost 2 bases and J lost 3, with 15 bases in between. The receptor's source is a male donor in good health and CMV-seronegative. V and J are TRBV5-6 and TRBJ2-1, with D possibly matching TRBD2 (5 bases). The sample comprised PBMCs. The CDR3 bases are TGTGCCAGCAGCTTTTCAGCGGCCACCCTCTACAATGAGCAGTTCTTC. Its translation is CASSFSAATLYNEQFF.